This TCR beta chain is from a study of tumor and adjacent non-tumor tissue in lung cancer. Study-wide context: Patients were aged about 31 to 76, 9 to 10 men and roughly 5 women, stage I to III.

This CDR3 comprises 14 residues. This clonotype has a single count. One end of the junction does not line up with germline, which may come from a read error. RNA was extracted from bulk tissue without any cell sorting. Distant lung tissue was collected more than 3 cm away from the tumor edge. TCRbeta libraries were built with three rounds of nested PCR, modified from ARM-PCR. Each CDR3 protein is one row after TCRdb ran MiXCR on the multiplex PCR reads. The sample includes around 60,000 distinct CDR3 sequences, around 61% of them seen just once. The sample consisted of distant non-tumor lung tissue. This TCR was recovered from a man between 70 and 80 years old with non-small cell lung cancer. This chain uses TRBV12-3 or TRBV12-4 with TRBJ2-7; D may be TRBD2 (6 bases). The CDR3 loop reads CASGGRESIYVQYF. CDR3 nucleotide sequence: TGTGCCAGCGGCGGACGGGAGTCAATTTACGTGCAGTATTTC.